The rows below give T cell receptor beta chains drawn from one sample of a study of CD8+ T cells in alopecia areata. The protocol was immunoSEQ multiplex PCR, while the TCRdb copy is restricted to in-frame clones and leaves out a portion. The table records about 250,000 clones, under 80% of them present only once. The sample in question was CD4+ T cells sorted from blood, obtained at week 0. These receptors all stem from a human donor with alopecia areata. Each CDR3 is given with its conserved first and last residue. A D gene is named only where the DNA matches it firmly. Clone size is shown for a subset of rows, as once, few, many or a class of expanded clone.

NA TRBJ2-5 NA TRBV5-1 TGCGCCAGCACCCTCGGGCAGAGGGGAGAGACCCAGTACTTC CASTLGQRGETQYF
TRBD1 TRBJ2-1 NA TRBV4-3 TGCGCCAGCAGCCAAGATTACGGACAGGGGGCCTCCTACAATGAGCAGTTCTTC CASSQDYGQGASYNEQFF
NA TRBJ2-5 NA TRBV29-1 TGCAGCGTTGTACTGGGGCACGTTCAAGAGACCCAGTACTTC CSVVLGHVQETQYF
TRBD2 TRBJ2-5 NA TRBV5-8 TGTGCCAGCAGCTCTCAATTCACTAGCGGGGGCGAGACCCAGTACTTC CASSSQFTSGGETQYF
TRBD2 TRBJ2-3 NA TRBV19 TGTGCCAGCGCATTAGCGGGGGGTGGAGATACGCAGTATTTT CASALAGGGDTQYF
NA TRBJ2-5 NA TRBV29-1 TGCAGCGTTACCGGGACAACACAAGAGACCCAGTACTTC CSVTGTTQETQYF
NA TRBJ2-3 few TRBV7-2 TGTGCCAGCAGCCCAGGGCTGGGGCGCACAGATACGCAGTATTTT CASSPGLGRTDTQYF
NA TRBJ2-4 NA TRBV30 TGTGCCTGGAGCCCCGTGCAGGGGGGCGGAAACATTCAGTACTTC CAWSPVQGGGNIQYF
NA TRBJ1-5 few TRBV30 TGTGCCTGGAGTCTTGTAGGTCAGCCCCAGCATTTT CAWSLVGQPQHF
NA TRBJ1-2 NA TRBV6-1 TGTGCCAGCAAAAAGGACAGCTCAATCTATGGCTACACCTTC CASKKDSSIYGYTF
NA TRBJ2-7 NA TRBV6-5 TGTGCCAGCAGTTATGTAACCGGGACCTACGAGCAGTACTTC CASSYVTGTYEQYF
NA TRBJ1-1 NA TRBV5-1 TGCGCCAGCAGCTTGGGGACTAACACTGAAGCTTTCTTT CASSLGTNTEAFF
NA TRBJ2-1 NA TRBV30 TGTGCCTGGAGTCACTCGCAGGGCAATGAGCAGTTCTTC CAWSHSQGNEQFF
NA TRBJ1-5 NA TRBV30 TGTGCCTGGAGTAACGGGGTTAGCAATCAGCCCCAGCATTTT CAWSNGVSNQPQHF
NA TRBJ2-1 NA TRBV28 TGTGCCAGCAGCTGGAGGGGGGATGAGCAGTTCTTC CASSWRGDEQFF
NA TRBJ1-5 NA TRBV6-6 TGTGCCAGCACCATAGAGTTCCGTCCCAACGGCCAGCCCCAGCATTTT CASTIEFRPNGQPQHF
NA TRBJ1-1 NA TRBV2 TGTGCCAGCAGTCGGGGTATCAACACTGAAGCTTTCTTT CASSRGINTEAFF
TRBD1 TRBJ2-1 NA TRBV11-1 TGTGCCAGCAGCTTCGACAGGGGGATCTACAATGAGCAGTTCTTC CASSFDRGIYNEQFF
NA TRBJ2-5 NA TRBV29-1 TGCAGCGTTTTCCTAGAGACCCAGTACTTC CSVFLETQYF
NA TRBJ1-4 NA TRBV18 TGTGCCAGCTCACCCTACTTCAGGGGTCTGGATGAAAAACTGTTTTTT CASSPYFRGLDEKLFF
TRBD1 TRBJ1-3 few TRBV7-2 TGTGCCAGCAGCCACTGGGACAGCTTGACTGGAAACACCATATATTTT CASSHWDSLTGNTIYF
TRBD1 TRBJ2-5 few TRBV29-1 TGCAGCGTGTTTCGAACAGGGGGCGAAGAGACCCAGTACTTC CSVFRTGGEETQYF
TRBD2 TRBJ2-3 NA TRBV7-9 TGTGCCAGCAGCTCCGGGACTAGCGCAGATACGCAGTATTTT CASSSGTSADTQYF
TRBD1 TRBJ2-7 NA TRBV9 TGTGCCAGTTCTCGGACAGGGTTCGACGAGCAGTACTTC CASSRTGFDEQYF
NA TRBJ1-1 NA TRBV5-1 TGCGCCAGCAGCCCGAGGACGGCCGCGAACACTGAAGCTTTCTTT CASSPRTAANTEAFF
TRBD1 TRBJ2-7 few TRBV5-1 TGCGCCAGCAGCTTGGGGACAGGGGGCTACGAGCAGTACTTC CASSLGTGGYEQYF
TRBD1 TRBJ2-7 NA TRBV18 TGTGCCAGCTCACAGGACAGGGGAGGCGAGCAGTACTTC CASSQDRGGEQYF
NA TRBJ1-1 NA TRBV29-1 TGCAGCGTTGAAGAAAATAATGGCGGAGAGGGCCTCATGAACACTGAAGCTTTCTTT CSVEENNGGEGLMNTEAFF
NA TRBJ2-3 few TRBV4-2 TGTGCCAGCAGCCAATCTACATTCAGGTCAGATACGCAGTATTTT CASSQSTFRSDTQYF
TRBD1 TRBJ2-5 NA TRBV29-1 TGCAGCGCTCGACAGGGGGTAGAGACCCAGTACTTC CSARQGVETQYF
TRBD2 TRBJ2-5 few TRBV29-1 TGCAGCGTTGCCCCCGGGGGGGTCGGTGGAGAGACCCAGTACTTC CSVAPGGVGGETQYF
TRBD1 TRBJ1-6 NA TRBV30 TGTGCCTGCATTGGGACAGCCGAGTCACCCCTCCACTTT CACIGTAESPLHF
NA TRBJ2-2 once TRBV29-1 TGCAGCGGACAGGAAAGCGCGAACACCGGGGAGCTGTTTTTT CSGQESANTGELFF
NA TRBJ1-6 NA TRBV5-6 TGTGCCAGCAGCTCATCGTCAGGGCTGAGGAATAATTCACCCCTCCACTTT CASSSSSGLRNNSPLHF
NA TRBJ2-7 NA TRBV18 TGTGCCAGCTCACCATTGGGGGCCTCCTACGAGCAGTACTTC CASSPLGASYEQYF